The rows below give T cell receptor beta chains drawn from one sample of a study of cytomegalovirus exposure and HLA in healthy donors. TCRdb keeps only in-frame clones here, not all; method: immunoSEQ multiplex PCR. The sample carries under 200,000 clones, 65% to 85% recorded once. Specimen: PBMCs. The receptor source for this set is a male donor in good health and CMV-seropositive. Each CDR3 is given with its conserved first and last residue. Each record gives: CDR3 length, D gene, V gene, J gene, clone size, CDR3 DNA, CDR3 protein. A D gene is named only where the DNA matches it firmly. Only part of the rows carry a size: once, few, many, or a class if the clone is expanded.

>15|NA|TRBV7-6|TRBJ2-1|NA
TGTGCCAGCAGCTTCACTACTAGGTGGGAGGATGAGCAGTTCTTC
CASSFTTRWEDEQFF
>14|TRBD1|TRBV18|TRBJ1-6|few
TGTGCCAGCTCACCGGGACAGGGAAATTCACCCCTCCACTTT
CASSPGQGNSPLHF
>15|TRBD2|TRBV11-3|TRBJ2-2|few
TGTGCCAGCAGCCGGACTAGCGGGGTTCCCGGGGAGCTGTTTTTT
CASSRTSGVPGELFF
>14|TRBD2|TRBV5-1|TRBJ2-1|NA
TGCGCCAGCAGCGCGGGACTAGCAGACAATGAGCAGTTCTTC
CASSAGLADNEQFF
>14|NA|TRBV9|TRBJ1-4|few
TGTGCCGCCGGGGGGACCACCTCTAATGAAAAACTGTTTTTT
CAAGGTTSNEKLFF
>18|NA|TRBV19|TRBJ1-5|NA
TGTGCCAGTAGTATTGAATGGGGGGACCCCTATAGCAATCAGCCCCAGCATTTT
CASSIEWGDPYSNQPQHF
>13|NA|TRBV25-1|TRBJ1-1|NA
TGTGCCAGCTCTCGGGGGGGATCCACTGAAGCTTTCTTT
CASSRGGSTEAFF
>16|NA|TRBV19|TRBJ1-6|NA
TGTGCCAGTAGATTCTCTGGGGGGGCGAGTAATTCACCCCTCCACTTT
CASRFSGGASNSPLHF
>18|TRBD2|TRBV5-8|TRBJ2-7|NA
TGTGCCAGCAGCTCGGCCGGACTAGCGGGAGGAAGGTCCTACGAGCAGTACTTC
CASSSAGLAGGRSYEQYF
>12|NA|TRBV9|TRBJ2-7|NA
TGTGCCAGCAGCGAGACAGGATACGAGCAGTACTTC
CASSETGYEQYF
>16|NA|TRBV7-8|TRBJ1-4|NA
TGTGCCAGCAGCCCTCCCCTCGGGGAGGAGGATGAAAAACTGTTTTTT
CASSPPLGEEDEKLFF
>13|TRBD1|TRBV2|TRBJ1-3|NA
TGTGCCAGCAGAGGACAGGGTACAAACACCATATATTTT
CASRGQGTNTIYF
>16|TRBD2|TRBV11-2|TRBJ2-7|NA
TGTGCCAGCAGCTTAGATGGTAGCGGGTTTCACTACGAGCAGTACTTC
CASSLDGSGFHYEQYF
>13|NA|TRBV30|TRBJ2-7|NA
TGTGCCTGGAGTCAGACAGGACCCTACGAGCAGTACTTC
CAWSQTGPYEQYF
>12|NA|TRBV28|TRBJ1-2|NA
TGTGCCAGCGCACGCTTCGAGGGAGGCTACACCTTC
CASARFEGGYTF
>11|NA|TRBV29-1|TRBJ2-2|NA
TGCAGCGTAGCTAACACCGGGGAGCTGTTTTTT
CSVANTGELFF
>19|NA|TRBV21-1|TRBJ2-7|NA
TGTGCCAGCAGCAAAGTTGAGGAGCGGTGCCATCAGCCTCTCTACGAGCAGTACTTC
CASSKVEERCHQPLYEQYF
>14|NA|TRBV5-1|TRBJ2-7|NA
TGCGCCAGCAGCTCCGGGACAACTTCCTACGAGCAGTACTTC
CASSSGTTSYEQYF
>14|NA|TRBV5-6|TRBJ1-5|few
TGTGCCAGCAGCCTGGCAGGGTCCGGTCAGCCCCAGCATTTT
CASSLAGSGQPQHF
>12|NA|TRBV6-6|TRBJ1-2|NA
TGTGCCAGCAGTTATATTGGGGGCGGCTACACCTTC
CASSYIGGGYTF